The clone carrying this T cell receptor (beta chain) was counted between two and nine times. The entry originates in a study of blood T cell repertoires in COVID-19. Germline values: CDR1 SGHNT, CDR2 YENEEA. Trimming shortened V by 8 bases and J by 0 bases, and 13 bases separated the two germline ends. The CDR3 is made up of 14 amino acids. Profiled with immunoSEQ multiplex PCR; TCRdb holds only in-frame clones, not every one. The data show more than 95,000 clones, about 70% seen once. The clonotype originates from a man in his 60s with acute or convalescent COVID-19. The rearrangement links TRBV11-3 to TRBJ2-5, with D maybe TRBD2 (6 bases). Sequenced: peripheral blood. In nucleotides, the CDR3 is TGTGCCAGCGCCATCAGGAGGGACCAAGAGACCCAGTACTTC. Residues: CASAIRRDQETQYF. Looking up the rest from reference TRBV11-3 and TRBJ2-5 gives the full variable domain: EAGVVQSPRYKIIEKKQPVAFWCNPISGHNTLYWYLQNLGQGPELLIRYENEEAVDDSQLPKDRFSAERLKGVDSTLKIQPAELGDSAVYLCASAIRRDQETQYFGPGTRLLVL.